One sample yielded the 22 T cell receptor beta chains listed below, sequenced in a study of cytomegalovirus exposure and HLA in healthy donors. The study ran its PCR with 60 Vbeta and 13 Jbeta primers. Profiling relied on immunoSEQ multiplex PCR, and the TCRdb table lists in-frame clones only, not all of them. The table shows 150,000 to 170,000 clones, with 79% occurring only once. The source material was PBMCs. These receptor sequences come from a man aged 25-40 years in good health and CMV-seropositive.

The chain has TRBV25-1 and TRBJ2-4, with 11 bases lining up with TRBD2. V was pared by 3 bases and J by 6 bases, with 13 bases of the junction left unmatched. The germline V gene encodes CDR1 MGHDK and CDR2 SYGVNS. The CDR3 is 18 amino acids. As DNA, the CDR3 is TGTGCCAGCAGTGACAGGCTAGCGGGAGGAACAGGAGTAAACATTCAGTACTTC. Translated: CASSDRLAGGTGVNIQYF. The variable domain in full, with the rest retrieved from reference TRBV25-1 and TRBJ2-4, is EADIYQTPRYLVIGTGKKITLECSQTMGHDKMYWYQQDPGMELHLIHYSYGVNSTEKGDLSSESTVSRIRTEHFPLTLESARPSHTSQYLCASSDRLAGGTGVNIQYFGAGTRLSVL.

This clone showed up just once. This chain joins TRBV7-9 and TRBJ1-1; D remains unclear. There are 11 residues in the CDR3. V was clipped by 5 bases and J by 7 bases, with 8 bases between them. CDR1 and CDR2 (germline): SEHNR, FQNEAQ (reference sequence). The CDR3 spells CASSLANEAFF. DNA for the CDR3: TGTGCCAGCAGCCTGGCCAATGAAGCTTTCTTT.

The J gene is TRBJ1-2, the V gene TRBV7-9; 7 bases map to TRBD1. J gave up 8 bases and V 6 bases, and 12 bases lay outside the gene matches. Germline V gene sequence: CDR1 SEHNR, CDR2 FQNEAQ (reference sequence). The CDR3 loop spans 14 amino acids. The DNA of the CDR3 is TGTGCCAGCAGTCAGCCCAGGGGGGCTGGGGGCTACACCTTC. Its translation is CASSQPRGAGGYTF.

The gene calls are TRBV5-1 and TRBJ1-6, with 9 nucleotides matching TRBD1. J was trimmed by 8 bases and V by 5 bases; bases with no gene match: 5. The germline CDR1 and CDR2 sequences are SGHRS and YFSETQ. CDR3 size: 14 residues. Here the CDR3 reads CASSRDRADSPLHF. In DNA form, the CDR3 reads TGCGCCAGCAGTCGGGACAGGGCCGATTCACCCCTCCACTTT.

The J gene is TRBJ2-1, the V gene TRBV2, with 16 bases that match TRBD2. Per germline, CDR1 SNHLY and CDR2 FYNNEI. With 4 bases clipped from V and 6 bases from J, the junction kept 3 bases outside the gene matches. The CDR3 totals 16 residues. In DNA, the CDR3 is TGTGCCAGCAGTGCTGGGACTAGCGGGAGGGCCAATGAGCAGTTCTTC. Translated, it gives CASSAGTSGRANEQFF. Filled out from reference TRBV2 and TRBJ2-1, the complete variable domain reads EPEVTQTPSHQVTQMGQEVILRCVPISNHLYFYWYRQILGQKVEFLVSFYNNEISEKSEIFDDQFSVERPDGSNFTLKIRSTKLEDSAMYFCASSAGTSGRANEQFFGPGTRLTVL.

DNA for the CDR3: TGTGCCATCAGCGGCTCCGGGACTAGCGGCACAGATACGCAGTATTTT. Its translation: CAISGSGTSGTDTQYF. The chain carries TRBV10-3 and TRBJ2-3, with 10 bases that match TRBD2. Germline V lookup: CDR1 ENHRY, CDR2 SYGVKD. The CDR3 extends over 16 amino acids. Trimming cost V 6 bases and J 1 base; bases outside gene matches: 7.

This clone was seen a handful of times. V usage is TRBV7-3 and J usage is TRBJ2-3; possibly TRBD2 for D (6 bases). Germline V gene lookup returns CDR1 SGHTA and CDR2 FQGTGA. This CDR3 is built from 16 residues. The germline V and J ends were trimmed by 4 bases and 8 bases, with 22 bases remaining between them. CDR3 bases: TGTGCCAGCAGCTCCAAACTAGCCCGAAATGGAGGTACGCAGTATTTT. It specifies CASSSKLARNGGTQYF.

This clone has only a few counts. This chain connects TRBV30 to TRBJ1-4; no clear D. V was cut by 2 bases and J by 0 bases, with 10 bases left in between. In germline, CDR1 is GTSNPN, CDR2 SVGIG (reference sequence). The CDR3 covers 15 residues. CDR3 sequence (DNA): TGTGCCTGGAGTCATACAATTGCAACTAATGAAAAACTGTTTTTT. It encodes CAWSHTIATNEKLFF.

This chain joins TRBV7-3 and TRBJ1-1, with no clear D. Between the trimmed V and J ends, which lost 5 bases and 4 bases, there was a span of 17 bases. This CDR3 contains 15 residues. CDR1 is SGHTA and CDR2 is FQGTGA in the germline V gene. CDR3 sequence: CASSATPAGFTEAFF. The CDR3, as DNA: TGTGCCAGCAGCGCGACCCCCGCGGGCTTCACTGAAGCTTTCTTT. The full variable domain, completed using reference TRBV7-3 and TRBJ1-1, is GAGVSQTPSNKVTEKGKYVELRCDPISGHTALYWYRQSLGQGPEFLIYFQGTGAADDSGLPNDRFFAVRPEGSVSTLKIQRTERGDSAVYLCASSATPAGFTEAFFGQGTRLTVV.

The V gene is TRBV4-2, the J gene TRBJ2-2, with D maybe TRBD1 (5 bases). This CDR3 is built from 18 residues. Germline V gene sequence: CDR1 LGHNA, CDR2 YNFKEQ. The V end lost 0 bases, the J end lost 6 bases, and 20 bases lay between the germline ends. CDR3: CASSQEKVRQGFPGELFF. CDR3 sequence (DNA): TGTGCCAGCAGCCAAGAGAAAGTGCGGCAGGGTTTTCCCGGGGAGCTGTTTTTT.

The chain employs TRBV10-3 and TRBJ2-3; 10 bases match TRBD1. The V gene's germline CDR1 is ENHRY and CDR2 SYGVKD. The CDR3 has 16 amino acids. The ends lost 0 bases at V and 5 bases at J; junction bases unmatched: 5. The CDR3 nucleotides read TGTGCCATCAGTGAGTCGACAGGGGGCGCGGTAGATACGCAGTATTTT. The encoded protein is CAISESTGGAVDTQYF.

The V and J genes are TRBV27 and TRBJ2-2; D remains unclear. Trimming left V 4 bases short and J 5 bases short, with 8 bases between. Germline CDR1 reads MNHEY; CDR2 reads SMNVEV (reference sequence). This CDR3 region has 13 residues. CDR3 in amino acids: CASSSTITGELFF. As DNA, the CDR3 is TGTGCCAGCAGTTCCACAATTACCGGGGAGCTGTTTTTT.

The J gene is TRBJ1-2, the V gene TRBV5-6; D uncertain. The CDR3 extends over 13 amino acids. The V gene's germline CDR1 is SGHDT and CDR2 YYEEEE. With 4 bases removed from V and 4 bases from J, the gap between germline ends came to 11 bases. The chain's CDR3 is CASSPRQLYGYTF. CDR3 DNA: TGTGCCAGCAGCCCTCGACAACTCTATGGCTACACCTTC.

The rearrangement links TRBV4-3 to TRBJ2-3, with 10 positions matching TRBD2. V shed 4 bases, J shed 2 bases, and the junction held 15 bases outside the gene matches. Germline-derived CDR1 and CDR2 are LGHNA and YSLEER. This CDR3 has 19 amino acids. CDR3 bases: TGCGCCAGCAGCCCAAGCTCGGCTAGCGGGGGCTCTAACACAGATACGCAGTATTTT. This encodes CASSPSSASGGSNTDTQYF.

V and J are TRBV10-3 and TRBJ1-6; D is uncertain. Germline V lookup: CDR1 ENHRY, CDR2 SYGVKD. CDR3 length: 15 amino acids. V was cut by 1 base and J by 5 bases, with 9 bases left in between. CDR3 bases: TGTGCCATCAGTGAGTACACCAACGATAATTCACCCCTCCACTTT. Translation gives CAISEYTNDNSPLHF.

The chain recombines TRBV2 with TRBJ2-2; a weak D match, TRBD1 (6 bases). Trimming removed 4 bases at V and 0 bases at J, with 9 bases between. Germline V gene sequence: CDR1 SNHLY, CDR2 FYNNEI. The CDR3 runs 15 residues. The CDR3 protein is CASSVAGANTGELFF. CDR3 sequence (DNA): TGTGCCAGCAGTGTAGCAGGGGCGAACACCGGGGAGCTGTTTTTT.

CDR3: CATSRGTGLMGGANVLTF. The CDR3 nucleotides are TGTGCCACCAGCAGAGGGACAGGGTTAATGGGAGGGGCCAACGTCCTGACTTTC. The rearrangement joins TRBV15 to TRBJ2-6, with 8 bases lining up with TRBD1. V lost 1 base and J lost 4; bases outside the gene matches: 9. The CDR3 extends over 18 amino acids. Germline-derived CDR1 and CDR2 are LNHNV and YYDKDF (reference sequence).

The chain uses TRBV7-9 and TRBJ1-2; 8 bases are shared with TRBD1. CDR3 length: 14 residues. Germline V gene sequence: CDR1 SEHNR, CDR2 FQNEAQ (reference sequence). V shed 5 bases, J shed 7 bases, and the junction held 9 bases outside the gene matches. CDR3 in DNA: TGTGCCAGCAGCGAAAACAGGGGGTCGGGTGGCTACACCTTC. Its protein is CASSENRGSGGYTF.

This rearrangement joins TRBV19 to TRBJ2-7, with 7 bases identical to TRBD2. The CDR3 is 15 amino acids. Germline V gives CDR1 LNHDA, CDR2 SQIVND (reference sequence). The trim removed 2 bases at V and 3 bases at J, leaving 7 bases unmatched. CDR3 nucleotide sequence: TGTGCCAGTAGTATATCGGGGGGTATTGTCTACGAGCAGTACTTC. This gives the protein CASSISGGIVYEQYF.

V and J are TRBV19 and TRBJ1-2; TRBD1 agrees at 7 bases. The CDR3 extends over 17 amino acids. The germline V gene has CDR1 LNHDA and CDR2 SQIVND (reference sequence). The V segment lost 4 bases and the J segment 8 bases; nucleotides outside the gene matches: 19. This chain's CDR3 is CASSTHRDSTLFRGYTF. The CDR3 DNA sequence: TGTGCCAGTAGTACGCACCGGGACAGCACCCTTTTTCGGGGCTACACCTTC.

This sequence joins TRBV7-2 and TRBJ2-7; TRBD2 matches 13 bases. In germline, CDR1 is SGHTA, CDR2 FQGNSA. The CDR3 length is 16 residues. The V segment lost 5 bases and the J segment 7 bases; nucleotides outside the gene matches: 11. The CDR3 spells CASSPGLAGPREEQYF. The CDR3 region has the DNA TGTGCCAGCAGCCCGGGACTAGCGGGGCCTCGGGAGGAGCAGTACTTC.

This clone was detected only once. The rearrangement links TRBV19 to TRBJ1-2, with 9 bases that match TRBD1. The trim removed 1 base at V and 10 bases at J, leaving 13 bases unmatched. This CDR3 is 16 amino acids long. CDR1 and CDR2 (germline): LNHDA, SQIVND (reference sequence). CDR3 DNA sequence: TGTGCCAGTAGTATAGTTCTCCGGGACAGGGCTTCTGTCTACACCTTC. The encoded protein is CASSIVLRDRASVYTF.